Ten or more counts support the clone carrying this T cell receptor beta chain. What it binds is unknown. Molecular barcoding with unique molecular identifiers was used for the TCRbeta library. TCRdb analysed the PCR reads with MiXCR anew, one entry per CDR3 protein. The profile shows 250,000 or so distinct CDR3 sequences, just under 8.5% of them singletons. This record comes from a study of T-cell reconstitution after alpha-beta-depleted transplantation in children. Regarding the study as a whole: About two months after transplant, alpha-beta T cells reportedly came from several hundred expanded graft clones. One year after transplant, T-cell counts and diversity came mostly from newly produced T cells. Surviving recipient T cells and thymic progenitors underlay high day-60 TCRbeta diversity in some patients.

Trimming shortened V by 5 bases and J by 4 bases, and 12 bases separated the two germline ends. The CDR3 extends over 14 amino acids. CDR1 MNHEY and CDR2 SMNVEV come from the germline V gene (reference sequence). The receptor's source is a male patient between 10 and 17 years old who had a stem cell transplant for acute lymphoblastic leukemia, so the T cells may come from the graft donor. This chain uses TRBV27 with TRBJ1-5, with D perhaps TRBD1 (5 bases). Sequenced here: PBMCs, mostly from graft donor cells, sampled 180 days after TCRalphabeta/CD19-depleted stem cell transplant. CDR3 residues: CASSMAGPNQPQHF. The CDR3 DNA reads as TGTGCCAGCAGTATGGCAGGGCCTAATCAGCCCCAGCATTTT.